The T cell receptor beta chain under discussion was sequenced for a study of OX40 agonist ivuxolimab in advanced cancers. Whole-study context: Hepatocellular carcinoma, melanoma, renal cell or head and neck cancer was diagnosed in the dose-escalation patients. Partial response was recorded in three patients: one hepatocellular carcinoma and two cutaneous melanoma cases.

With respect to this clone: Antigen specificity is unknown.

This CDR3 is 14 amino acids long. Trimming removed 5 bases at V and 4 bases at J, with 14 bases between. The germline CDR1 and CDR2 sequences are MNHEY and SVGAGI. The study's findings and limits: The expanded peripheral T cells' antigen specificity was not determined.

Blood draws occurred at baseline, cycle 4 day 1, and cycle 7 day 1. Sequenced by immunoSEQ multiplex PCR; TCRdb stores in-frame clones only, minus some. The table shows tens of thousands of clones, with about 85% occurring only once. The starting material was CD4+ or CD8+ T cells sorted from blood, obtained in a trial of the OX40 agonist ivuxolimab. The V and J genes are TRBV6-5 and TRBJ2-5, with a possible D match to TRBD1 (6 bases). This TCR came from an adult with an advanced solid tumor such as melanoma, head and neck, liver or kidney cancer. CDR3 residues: CASSPTTGTETQYF. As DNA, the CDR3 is TGTGCCAGCAGTCCAACCACAGGGACAGAGACCCAGTACTTC.